Presented here are 32 T cell receptor beta chains from one specimen sequenced in a study of T cell responses to AZD1222 COVID-19 vaccine (TCRdb year 2021). The sample's time point label, decoded: about 28 days (+/-7) after the second vaccine dose. The treatment or condition tag for this specimen amounts to: meningococcal conjugate vaccine given as trial control. Preparation of the library involved the immunoSEQ multiplex PCR assay. The source is immuneACCESS, and TCRdb retained only in-frame sequences with V and J called. Part of the clones is not carried over; for the studies checked, unresolved V genes explain less than half of this, and the remainder is unexplained. Recorded for this sample are fewer than 200,000 clones; 85% to 90% of them occurred a single time. The ten most abundant clones make up roughly 4% of the sample. Specimen: peripheral blood, collected 28 days after the second dose of the MenACWY control vaccine. These receptors all stem from an adult who received the MenACWY meningococcal vaccine as a control.

The gene calls are TRBV7-6 and TRBJ1-2, with D perhaps matching TRBD1 (6 bases). The CDR3 sequence is 15 residues long. CDR1 and CDR2 (germline): SGHVS, FNYEAQ. V lost 5 bases and J lost 1, with 14 bases in between. The CDR3 region has the DNA TGTGCCAGCAGCCAGCAAGGGGGTCTTAACTATGGCTACACCTTC. It translates to CASSQQGGLNYGYTF.

This chain uses TRBV27 with TRBJ1-2; 7 nucleotides match TRBD1. V gave up 5 bases and J gave up 8 bases; unmatched junction bases: 11. CDR3 length: 14 amino acids. Per germline, CDR1 MNHEY and CDR2 SMNVEV (reference sequence). CDR3: CASSTTGTAGGYTF. DNA for the CDR3: TGTGCCAGCAGTACTACCGGGACAGCGGGGGGCTACACCTTC.

V usage is TRBV6-2 or TRBV6-3 and J usage is TRBJ2-7; 7 nucleotides match TRBD1. From germline, CDR1 is MNHEY and CDR2 SVGEGT. V lost 3 bases to trimming and J lost 3 bases; unmatched junction nucleotides: 11. This CDR3 has 16 amino acids. The CDR3 here is CASSYGEGQSLYEQYF. In DNA form, the CDR3 reads TGTGCCAGCAGTTATGGAGAGGGACAGAGTCTCTACGAGCAGTACTTC.

The chain combines TRBV28 with TRBJ1-3; unclear D gene. Germline V gene data show CDR1 as MDHEN and CDR2 as SYDVKM. Between the trimmed V and J ends, which lost 6 bases and 1 base, there was a span of 16 bases. The CDR3 length is 16 residues. CDR3 amino acids: CASRAVTMGSGNTIYF. The DNA of the CDR3 is TGTGCCAGCAGAGCAGTAACAATGGGTTCTGGAAACACCATATATTTT.

This chain uses TRBV2 with TRBJ2-7; 7 nucleotides align to TRBD2. The V gene's germline CDR1 is SNHLY and CDR2 FYNNEI. This CDR3 is built from 14 residues. V lost 8 bases, J lost 2 bases, and 9 bases stayed unmatched. The CDR3 sequence is CASSYGRGTYEQYF. The CDR3 coding sequence is TGTGCCAGCTCGTATGGGAGGGGAACCTACGAGCAGTACTTC.

V and J are TRBV12-3 or TRBV12-4 and TRBJ1-2, with a weak D call TRBD1 (5 bases). This CDR3 comprises 13 residues. The V end was cut by 6 bases, the J end by 2 bases, with 10 bases between. The chain's CDR3 is CASSLGANYGYTF. The DNA of the CDR3 is TGTGCCAGCAGCCTAGGGGCGAACTATGGCTACACCTTC.

The genes are TRBV18 and TRBJ2-5; TRBD1 or TRBD2 may be the D gene (5 bases each). V was trimmed by 2 bases and J by 1 base, leaving 8 bases between them. Germline values: CDR1 KGHSH, CDR2 LQKENI. This CDR3 comprises 14 residues. The CDR3 protein is CASSPGTPQETQYF. As DNA, the CDR3 is TGTGCCAGCTCACCAGGGACCCCCCAAGAGACCCAGTACTTC.

This clone was seen a single time. V gene TRBV6-5 combines with J gene TRBJ1-1; TRBD1 agrees at 9 bases. This CDR3 comprises 14 residues. Germline trimming cut 6 bases from V and 3 bases from J; bases unmatched to any gene: 5. The germline gives CDR1 MNHEY, CDR2 SVGAGI. The CDR3 nucleotides are TGTGCCAGCAGACTAGACAGGGGGTACACTGAAGCTTTCTTT. As protein: CASRLDRGYTEAFF.

V and J are TRBV7-9 and TRBJ2-7; 8 bases fit TRBD1. The trim removed 5 bases at V and 1 base at J, leaving 7 bases unmatched. Germline V gives CDR1 SEHNR, CDR2 FQNEAQ (reference sequence). The CDR3 runs to 15 residues. CDR3 sequence reads: CASSPGQGLSYEQYF. The CDR3 DNA is TGTGCCAGCAGCCCCGGACAGGGTTTATCCTACGAGCAGTACTTC.

Points on this clone: The junction and the germline gene differ at one end; a read error may be behind it. The J gene is TRBJ2-7, the V gene TRBV5-1, with TRBD2 matching over 8 bases. The CDR3 is 16 residues long. Germline V CDR1 and CDR2: SGHRS, YFSETQ. As DNA, the CDR3 is TGCGCCCGCAGTCCGGGGGGGGCGAACACTCCCTACGAGCAGTACTTC. Translated: CARSPGGANTPYEQYF.

The rearrangement links TRBV19 to TRBJ2-7; tentative D call: TRBD1 (6 bases). Between the trimmed V and J ends, which lost 3 bases and 4 bases, there was a span of 13 bases. In germline, CDR1 is LNHDA, CDR2 SQIVND (reference sequence). This CDR3 has 14 amino acids. The CDR3 region is CASSISGDIYEQYF. In nucleotides, the CDR3 is TGTGCCAGTAGTATTTCAGGGGACATATACGAGCAGTACTTC.

V and J are TRBV29-1 and TRBJ2-7, with D unclear. Germline CDR1 is SQVTM and CDR2 is ANQGSEA. The length of the CDR3 is 14 residues. V lost 2 bases to trimming and J lost 2 bases, with 13 bases between them. The CDR3 region is CSVENLAEPYEQYF. For the CDR3, the DNA is TGCAGCGTTGAAAACCTGGCGGAGCCCTACGAGCAGTACTTC.

The rearrangement links TRBV27 to TRBJ2-2, with TRBD1 matching over 7 bases. The CDR3 extends over 15 amino acids. The germline CDR1 and CDR2 sequences are MNHEY and SMNVEV (reference sequence). Trimming removed 3 bases from V and 0 bases from J; junction bases left unmatched: 1. CDR3 sequence reads: CASSFDRANTGELFF. The CDR3 bases are TGTGCCAGCAGTTTCGACAGGGCGAACACCGGGGAGCTGTTTTTT.

This clone occurred once. This rearrangement joins TRBV7-2 to TRBJ2-1; TRBD2 aligns across 14 bases. V was pared by 5 bases and J by 7 bases, with 10 bases of the junction left unmatched. CDR3 length: 17 amino acids. Germline V lookup: CDR1 SGHTA, CDR2 FQGNSA. CDR3 sequence: CASSPSSGTSGRNEQFF. In DNA, the CDR3 is TGTGCCAGCAGCCCATCCTCCGGGACTAGCGGGAGAAATGAGCAGTTCTTC.

About this clone: This sequence may be a read error, since a much larger clone differs from it by one base. This chain connects TRBV2 to TRBJ1-2; 7 bases map to TRBD1. This CDR3 is built from 14 residues. Germline V gives CDR1 SNHLY, CDR2 FYNNEI. After removal of 4 bases from V and 0 bases from J, the junction contained 2 bases not matched to a gene. DNA of the CDR3: TGTGCCAGCAGTGTCCAGGGGGCTAACTATGGCTACACCTTC. Amino acid sequence: CASSVQGANYGYTF. Based on the CDR3 plus reference TRBV2 and TRBJ1-2, the full variable domain is EPEVTQTPSHQVTQMGQEVILRCVPISNHLYFYWYRQILGQKVEFLVSFYNNEISEKSEIFDDQFSVERPDGSNFTLKIRSTKLEDSAMYFCASSVQGANYGYTFGSGTRLTVV.

The gene calls are TRBV28 and TRBJ2-2; D not certain. Germline values: CDR1 MDHEN, CDR2 SYDVKM. The CDR3 contains 15 residues. The V end lost 3 bases, the J end lost 2 bases, and 10 bases lay between the germline ends. Written as DNA, the CDR3 is TGTGCCAGCAGTTTTACGGCGGAAAACACCGGGGAGCTGTTTTTT. Its translation is CASSFTAENTGELFF.

This chain uses TRBV7-3 with TRBJ2-5; no firm D call. The CDR3 has 15 amino acids. Germline CDR1 is SGHTA and CDR2 is FQGTGA. Trimming removed 5 bases from V and 4 bases from J, with 17 bases in between. CDR3 nucleotides: TGTGCCAGCAGCCGATCCAATGGCCATGGAGAGACCCAGTACTTC. It encodes CASSRSNGHGETQYF.

The chain joins TRBV20-1 to TRBJ2-7; a possible D gene is TRBD2 (5 bases). With 3 bases removed from V and 6 bases from J, the gap between germline ends came to 6 bases. CDR1 is DFQATT, CDR2 SNEGSKA, per germline (reference sequence). The CDR3 extends over 10 amino acids. CDR3 in DNA: TGCAGTGCTAGCGGGATCGAGCAGTACTTC. This sequence encodes CSASGIEQYF.

This chain links TRBV7-2 with TRBJ2-2; either TRBD1 or TRBD2 may supply D (5 bases each). The CDR3 consists of 13 residues. The germline V and J ends were trimmed by 3 bases and 4 bases, with 6 bases remaining between them. The germline gives CDR1 SGHTA, CDR2 FQGNSA. This CDR3 is CASSFGTTGELFF. DNA of the CDR3: TGTGCCAGCAGCTTCGGGACCACCGGGGAGCTGTTTTTT. Based on the CDR3 plus reference TRBV7-2 and TRBJ2-2, the full variable domain is GAGVSQSPSNKVTEKGKDVELRCDPISGHTALYWYRQSLGQGLEFLIYFQGNSAPDKSGLPSDRFSAERTGGSVSTLTIQRTQQEDSAVYLCASSFGTTGELFFGEGSRLTVL.

This rearrangement joins TRBV10-3 to TRBJ1-1; D possibly corresponds to TRBD1 (5 bases). Trimming pared 0 bases from V and 14 bases from J, leaving 13 bases between. This CDR3 spans 12 amino acids. The germline V gene has CDR1 ENHRY and CDR2 SYGVKD. CDR3 protein: CAISESGDWSFF. CDR3 coding DNA: TGTGCCATCAGTGAGTCGGGGGATTGGTCCTTCTTT.

The chain couples TRBV10-3 to TRBJ1-5; D is uncertain. CDR3 length: 14 residues. The V and J ends lost 4 bases and 2 bases respectively, with 9 bases between them. Germline assignment: CDR1 ENHRY and CDR2 SYGVKD. CDR3 sequence reads: CAISALGGNQPQHF. DNA for the CDR3: TGTGCCATCAGTGCGTTGGGAGGCAATCAGCCCCAGCATTTT.

The chain uses TRBV7-2 and TRBJ1-5; 7 positions match TRBD1. Germline trimming cut 0 bases from V and 6 bases from J; bases unmatched to any gene: 5. The length of the CDR3 is 15 residues. Germline-derived CDR1 and CDR2 are SGHTA and FQGNSA. The CDR3 region has the DNA TGTGCCAGCAGCTTAGCGGGGACAGAGGGTCAGCCCCAGCATTTT. It specifies CASSLAGTEGQPQHF.

This clone has only a few counts. V and J are TRBV20-1 and TRBJ1-2; D is unresolved. The CDR3 contains 11 residues. CDR1 and CDR2 from the germline V gene are DFQATT and SNEGSKA (reference sequence). Trimming cost V 6 bases and J 4 bases, with 9 bases left between them. The CDR3 DNA is TGCAGTGCGACCGGGCTCTATGGCTACACCTTC. This codes for CSATGLYGYTF.

V is TRBV7-9 and J is TRBJ1-1; no firm D call. This CDR3 contains 14 residues. Trimming removed 5 bases from V and 7 bases from J, with 17 bases in between. The V gene's germline CDR1 is SEHNR and CDR2 FQNEAQ (reference sequence). The CDR3 DNA reads as TGTGCCAGCAGCACCACTCGGGTATCGAATGAAGCTTTCTTT. It yields the protein CASSTTRVSNEAFF.

The rearrangement uses TRBV28 and TRBJ2-7, with 12 positions matching TRBD2. The CDR3 extends over 13 amino acids. With V trimmed by 7 bases and J by 7 bases, 5 bases remained unmatched. CDR1 is MDHEN, CDR2 SYDVKM, per germline. CDR3 bases: TGTGCCAGCATCCTAGCGGGAGGGTATGAGCAGTACTTC. Its translation is CASILAGGYEQYF.

The chain joins TRBV9 to TRBJ1-2; TRBD1 is a possible D gene (6 bases). Deletions cut 0 bases from V and 8 bases from J, with 14 bases between. The CDR3 runs 14 residues. CDR1 and CDR2 (germline): SGDLS, YYNGEE. The chain's CDR3 is CASSVEVQGRGYTF. As DNA, the CDR3 is TGTGCCAGCAGCGTAGAGGTACAGGGTAGGGGCTACACCTTC.

V gene TRBV18 combines with J gene TRBJ2-7, with 7 positions matching TRBD1. CDR3 size: 14 residues. Trimming cost V 3 bases and J 6 bases; bases outside gene matches: 8. The V gene's germline CDR1 is KGHSH and CDR2 LQKENI. In DNA, the CDR3 is TGTGCCAGCTCACCCTCGAGGGGGCGACTCGAGCAGTACTTC. Encoded protein: CASSPSRGRLEQYF. The full variable domain, in which reference TRBV18 and TRBJ2-7 provide the parts outside the CDR3, is NAGVMQNPRHLVRRRGQEARLRCSPMKGHSHVYWYRQLPEEGLKFMVYLQKENIIDESGMPKERFSAEFPKEGPSILRIQQVVRGDSAAYFCASSPSRGRLEQYFGPGTRLTVT.

This clone was seen just once. The chain combines TRBV15 with TRBJ1-6; no firm D call. V was shortened by 8 bases and J by 7 bases, with 12 bases between the two germline ends. In germline, CDR1 is LNHNV, CDR2 YYDKDF (reference sequence). This CDR3 spans 13 amino acids. The CDR3 DNA is TGTGCCACCGCTACGACCCTAAATTCACCCCTCCACTTT. Residues: CATATTLNSPLHF. The full variable domain, rest sourced from reference TRBV15 and TRBJ1-6, is DAMVIQNPRYQVTQFGKPVTLSCSQTLNHNVMYWYQQKSSQAPKLLFHYYDKDFNNEADTPDNFQSRRPNTSFCFLDIRSPGLGDTAMYLCATATTLNSPLHFGNGTRLTVT.

DNA of the CDR3: TGTGCCTGGAGTCTGCGACAGGGAAGCACTGAAGCTTTCTTT. Amino acid sequence: CAWSLRQGSTEAFF. The chain employs TRBV30 and TRBJ1-1, with 7 bases identical to TRBD1. The germline V gene has CDR1 GTSNPN and CDR2 SVGIG (reference sequence). This CDR3 region has 14 residues. Trimming at V came to 2 bases and at J to 4 bases, leaving 7 bases not matched to a gene.

The chain has TRBV6-2 or TRBV6-3 and TRBJ1-2, with TRBD1 identical over 9 bases. Trimming took 5 bases from V and 4 from J; bases not matched to a gene: 8. The CDR3 runs to 15 residues. Germline V CDR1 and CDR2: MNHEY, SVGEGT. CDR3: CASSTRTGVGYGYTF. In DNA, the CDR3 is TGTGCCAGCAGTACCAGGACAGGGGTGGGCTATGGCTACACCTTC.

The chain combines TRBV7-9 with TRBJ2-3; TRBD2 matches at 7 bases. From germline, CDR1 is SEHNR and CDR2 FQNEAQ (reference sequence). V lost 3 bases, J lost 3 bases, and 6 bases stayed unmatched. CDR3 size: 15 residues. This CDR3 is CASSFGGRRTDTQYF. CDR3 bases: TGTGCCAGCAGCTTCGGCGGGAGACGAACAGATACGCAGTATTTT.

The count of this clone is one. The genes are TRBV4-1 and TRBJ1-5, with D maybe TRBD1 (5 bases). This CDR3 has 15 amino acids. V lost 0 bases to trimming and J lost 3 bases, with 9 bases between them. The V gene's germline CDR1 is MGHRA and CDR2 YSYEKL. This CDR3 reads CASSQEGTVNQPQHF. CDR3 nucleotide sequence: TGCGCCAGCAGCCAAGAGGGGACGGTCAATCAGCCCCAGCATTTT.